This is a list of T cell receptor beta chains from one sample in a study of molecular identifiers for immune sequencing clone quantification. TCRdb itself ran the PCR reads through MiXCR, one entry per CDR3 protein. The repertoire holds nearly 650,000 distinct CDR3 sequences, about 25% seen once, with 0.6% to 0.9% in the top ten. What was sequenced was naive CD8+ T cells from blood, with Jurkat cell RNA spiked in. These receptors were taken from a human donor in good health. Some libraries in this study had Jurkat cell RNA spiked in. The CDR3 runs from the conserved cysteine through the conserved F or W. D genes are given only for firm matches. Rows may omit the clone size; those that give it use once, few, many or a size class.

D	size	V	J	DNA	CDR3
NA	few	TRBV24-1	TRBJ1-5	TGTGCCACCAGTGATGGGACGGATAGCAATCAGCCCCAGCATTTT	CATSDGTDSNQPQHF
NA	many	TRBV7-9	TRBJ2-7	TGTGCCAGCAGCTCGCCCCTAGGGGTAGGAGAGCAGTACTTC	CASSSPLGVGEQYF
TRBD2	many	TRBV4-1	TRBJ2-3	TGCGCCAGCAGCCCCAGACTAGCGGAGGGGGTAGATACGCAGTATTTT	CASSPRLAEGVDTQYF
NA	many	TRBV6-2/TRBV6-3	TRBJ2-2	TGTGCCAGCGGACCACTCCGGGAGCTGTTTTTT	CASGPLRELFF
NA	few	TRBV25-1	TRBJ1-1	TGTGCCAGCAGTGAATATTTAGGGCCGAACACTGAAGCTTTCTTT	CASSEYLGPNTEAFF
NA	few	TRBV30	TRBJ1-1	TGTGCCTGGAGGTTGAGGGATGGGGGCACTGAAGCTTTCTTT	CAWRLRDGGTEAFF
NA	many	TRBV29-1	TRBJ2-3	TGCAGCGTTGATCGTACCGGTGATACGCAGTATTTT	CSVDRTGDTQYF
NA	NA	TRBV15	TRBJ2-1	TGTGCCACCAGCAGAGGAGGAAGCTCCTACAATGAGCAGTTCTTC	CATSRGGSSYNEQFF
NA	many	TRBV6-6	TRBJ2-7	TGTGCCAGCAGTTATCTGTTCTTGGGGACCGCCTACGAGCAGTACTTC	CASSYLFLGTAYEQYF
NA	many	TRBV2	TRBJ2-3	TGTGCCAGCAGGGCTACGGGGGTTGGCACAGATACGCAGTATTTT	CASRATGVGTDTQYF
NA	few	TRBV6-5	TRBJ1-5	TGTGCCAGCAGTTACCTCGGAAAGAATCAGCCCCAGCATTTT	CASSYLGKNQPQHF
TRBD2	NA	TRBV12-3/TRBV12-4	TRBJ2-5	TGTGCCAGCAGTAAACCGGGACTAGCGACGACCCAGTGCTTC	CASSKPGLATTQCF
NA	few	TRBV27	TRBJ1-6	TGTGCCAGCAGCCAGTCCCCCGCTATTAATTCACCCCTCCACTTT	CASSQSPAINSPLHF
NA	NA	TRBV12-3/TRBV12-4	TRBJ2-3	TGTGCCAGCAGTTTACTAATCGGGGGACTGGGAGATACGCAGTATTTT	CASSLLIGGLGDTQYF
NA	NA	TRBV20-1	TRBJ2-7	TGCAGTGCCCCCTCCGGGGTTGAGCAGTACTTC	CSAPSGVEQYF
TRBD2	NA	TRBV13	TRBJ2-7	TGTGCCAGCAGCTTACGAGGAGCGGGAACTAGCGGGATTGCGGCCTACGAGCTGTACTTC	CASSLRGAGTSGIAAYELYF
TRBD1	many	TRBV12-3/TRBV12-4	TRBJ1-5	TGTGCCAGCAGTTTGCAGGGGGCCCATCAGCCCCAGCATTTT	CASSLQGAHQPQHF
NA	once	TRBV11-2	TRBJ1-4	TGTGCCAGCAGCTTAGATCTGGGGAACTCGAATGAAAAACTGTCTTTT	CASSLDLGNSNEKLSF
NA	many	TRBV7-9	TRBJ2-7	TGTGCCAGCAGCTTAGATGGGGCTAAGGGCGAGCAGTACTTC	CASSLDGAKGEQYF
NA	few	TRBV4-1	TRBJ2-2	TGCGCCAGCAGCCCAACTCAGGCCGGGGAGCTGTTTTTT	CASSPTQAGELFF
NA	many	TRBV2	TRBJ2-7	TGTGCCAGCAGTGAAGGGGGCTGGAGCTCCTACGAGCAGTACTTC	CASSEGGWSSYEQYF
TRBD1	NA	TRBV30	TRBJ1-2	TGTGCCTGGGAAGCCCCCGGGACAGGGGTTTTATATGGCTACACCTTC	CAWEAPGTGVLYGYTF
NA	few	TRBV3-1	TRBJ2-1	TGTGCCAGCAGCCCCCCCGAGGTAGTCAATAAGGGATACAATGAGCAGTTCTTC	CASSPPEVVNKGYNEQFF
TRBD1	NA	TRBV7-9	TRBJ1-1	TGTGCCAGCAGCTTAGGGGGACAGGGTGTTACTGAAGCTTTCTTT	CASSLGGQGVTEAFF
NA	NA	TRBV6-4	TRBJ1-5	TGTGCCAGCAGTGACTCGAGCGGGGCGGAGGATAGTCAGCCCCAGCATTTT	CASSDSSGAEDSQPQHF
NA	NA	TRBV9	TRBJ2-4	TGTGCACGGCGCGTAGGGGGGGGGCTGGGGGAAAACATTCAGTACTTC	CARRVGGGLGENIQYF
NA	NA	TRBV7-9	TRBJ2-1	TGTGCCTGTCTGGATATTACAGGGATGAATGAGCAGTTCTTC	CACLDITGMNEQFF
NA	NA	TRBV3-1	TRBJ2-1	TGTGCCAGCAGCCAAGAAATTATATACTACAATGAGCAGTTCTTC	CASSQEIIYYNEQFF
NA	few	TRBV30	TRBJ2-5	TGTGCCTGGAGTGTTGGAGGGTTCCAAGAGACCCAGTACTTC	CAWSVGGFQETQYF
NA	many	TRBV7-2	TRBJ2-3	TGTGCCAGCAGCCCCCGGGACTCAAGCACAGATACGCAGTATTTT	CASSPRDSSTDTQYF
NA	NA	TRBV14	TRBJ2-5	TGTGCCAGTAGCCAAGATACCGGGGCCATGGTGACCCAGTACTTC	CASSQDTGAMVTQYF
TRBD2	NA	TRBV12-5	TRBJ2-3	TGTGCTAGTGGTTTTGAAGTTAGCGGGAGGTCTGCAGATACGCAGTATTTT	CASGFEVSGRSADTQYF
TRBD2	few	TRBV20-1	TRBJ2-1	TGCAGTGCAACGACTAGCGGGCCGCAGTTCTTC	CSATTSGPQFF
TRBD2	many	TRBV4-2	TRBJ2-7	TGTGCCAGCAGCCAAGACCCCGGACTAGCAGTCGAGCAGTACTTC	CASSQDPGLAVEQYF
TRBD1	many	TRBV3-1	TRBJ2-2	TGTGCCAGCAGCCCGGACAGGGACGGCACCGGGGAGCTGTTTTTT	CASSPDRDGTGELFF
NA	many	TRBV19	TRBJ2-7	TGTGCCAGTAGTGTCGGACAGCCTGGGGAGCAGTACTTC	CASSVGQPGEQYF
NA	NA	TRBV6-5	TRBJ1-1	TGTGCCAGTACCGGGACTTTGAACACTGAAGCTTACTTT	CASTGTLNTEAYF
NA	many	TRBV29-1	TRBJ2-1	TGCAGCGCCGACGGGTCGACGCTGAAATACAATGAGCAGTTCTTC	CSADGSTLKYNEQFF
TRBD1	few	TRBV19	TRBJ1-5	TGTGCCAGTAGTTCTTTGCAGGGGGTTCAGTCCCAGCATTTT	CASSSLQGVQSQHF
TRBD1	NA	TRBV5-3	TRBJ1-1	TGTGCCAGCGGCTGGGGGACAGATTACACTGAAGCTTTCTTT	CASGWGTDYTEAFF
TRBD2	NA	TRBV4-1	TRBJ2-5	TGCGCCAGCAGCCAAGAGGCTAGCGGGGGGGAAGAGCCCCAGTACTTC	CASSQEASGGEEPQYF
NA	many	TRBV29-1	TRBJ2-7	TGCAGCGCCGTGGGTGAGGGGCGCGGGTACGAGCAGTACTTC	CSAVGEGRGYEQYF
NA	many	TRBV3-1	TRBJ1-2	TGTGCCAGCAGCAAGGACAGAGACTATGGCTACACCTTC	CASSKDRDYGYTF
TRBD2	NA	TRBV12-3/TRBV12-4	TRBJ2-3	TGTGCAGCAGCGGGAGGCACAGATACGCAGTATTTT	CAAAGGTDTQYF
TRBD2	few	TRBV7-2	TRBJ2-2	TGTGCCAGCAGCTTAAGCGGTGTTAGCGGGGGGGCGGACACCGGGGAGCTGTTTTTT	CASSLSGVSGGADTGELFF
NA	NA	TRBV19	TRBJ1-2	TGTGCCAGTAGTACCGCGGGAACGTATGGCTACACCTTC	CASSTAGTYGYTF
TRBD2	NA	TRBV27	TRBJ2-7	TGTGCCAGCAGTTTTTCCGGGAGGGGTACCTCCTACGAGCAGTACTTC	CASSFSGRGTSYEQYF
NA	NA	TRBV6-5	TRBJ2-3	TGTGCCAGCATATGGACTACCCATAGCACAGATACGCAGTATTTT	CASIWTTHSTDTQYF
NA	once	TRBV20-1	TRBJ2-1	TGCAGTGCTAGAGAAGATGGGGCCCAAGATGAGCAGTTCTTC	CSAREDGAQDEQFF
TRBD2	NA	TRBV7-9	TRBJ2-5	TGTGCCAGCAGCCCCGGGACTAGCGAGCGACAGACCCAGTACTTC	CASSPGTSERQTQYF